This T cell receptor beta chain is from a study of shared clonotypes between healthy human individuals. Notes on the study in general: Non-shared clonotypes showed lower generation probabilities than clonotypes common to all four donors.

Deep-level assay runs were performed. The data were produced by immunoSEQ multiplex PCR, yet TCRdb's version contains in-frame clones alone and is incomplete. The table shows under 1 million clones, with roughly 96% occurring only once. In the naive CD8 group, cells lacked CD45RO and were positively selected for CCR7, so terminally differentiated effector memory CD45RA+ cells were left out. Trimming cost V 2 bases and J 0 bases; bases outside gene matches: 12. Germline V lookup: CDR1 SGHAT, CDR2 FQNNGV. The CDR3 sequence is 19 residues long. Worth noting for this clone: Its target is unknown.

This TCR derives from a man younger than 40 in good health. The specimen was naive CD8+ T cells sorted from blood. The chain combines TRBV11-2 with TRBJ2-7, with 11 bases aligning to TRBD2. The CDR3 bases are TGTGCCAGCAGCTTATTGTCTAGCGGGAGGTATTCATACTCCTACGAGCAGTACTTC. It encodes CASSLLSSGRYSYSYEQYF.